The rows below give T cell receptor beta chains drawn from one sample of a study of blood T cell repertoires in COVID-19. Assay used: immunoSEQ multiplex PCR; TCRdb lists only in-frame clones, some missing. The repertoire holds 150,000 to 200,000 clones, 70% to 90% seen once, with roughly 0.99% in the top ten. Sequenced input: peripheral blood. The source of these receptors is a man younger than 30 with acute or convalescent COVID-19. The CDR3 runs from the conserved cysteine through the conserved F or W. The D gene is left open where the match is weak. The size of a clone is reported for some rows only, either as once, few or many, or as a class for expanded clones.

>-|TRBJ1-1|-|TRBV21-1
TGTGCCAGCAGCAAAGCGCCGGAGGTGATGAACACTGAAGCTTTCTTT
CASSKAPEVMNTEAFF
>TRBD1|TRBJ1-2|-|TRBV12-3/TRBV12-4
TGTGCCAGCAGCCGCCGACAGGGTTATGGCTACACCTTC
CASSRRQGYGYTF
>TRBD1|TRBJ2-2|-|TRBV5-1
TGCGCCAGCAGCCGGGACAGCCCGGACACCGGGGAGCTGTTTTTT
CASSRDSPDTGELFF
>-|TRBJ1-1|-|TRBV5-1
TGCGCCAGCAGCGCCCAGGGTAGGAGCCCTATCGGGACTGAAGCTTTCTTT
CASSAQGRSPIGTEAFF
>TRBD1|TRBJ1-2|-|TRBV5-1
TGCGCCAGCAGCCCGGGACAGGGGACTTTCCATGGCTACACCTTC
CASSPGQGTFHGYTF
>TRBD1|TRBJ2-2|-|TRBV11-2
TGTGCCAGCAGCTTAGAAGCCAGGGGGATCGGGGAGCTGTTTTTT
CASSLEARGIGELFF
>-|TRBJ1-2|few|TRBV4-1
TGCGCCAGCAGCCAAGATAAGGGATTGGAAGGGGCCTTCTATGGCTACACCTTC
CASSQDKGLEGAFYGYTF
>-|TRBJ1-5|few|TRBV2
TGTGCCAGCAGTGGAGGGACATCCCCGGGTTCGCCCCAGCATTTT
CASSGGTSPGSPQHF
>TRBD1|TRBJ2-7|-|TRBV2
TGTGCCAGCACCGAGGGACAGGGCCGCTCCTACGAGCAGTACTTC
CASTEGQGRSYEQYF
>-|TRBJ1-5|-|TRBV6-5
TGTGCCAGCAGTTACCGGCCCCAGGGGCAGCCCCAGCATTTT
CASSYRPQGQPQHF
>TRBD2|TRBJ2-1|once|TRBV19
TGTGCCAGTAGTACCTTTGGGACTAAGAATGAGCAGTTCTTC
CASSTFGTKNEQFF
>-|TRBJ2-5|once|TRBV20-1
TGCAGTGCTAGTGCTGGAGGAGAGACCCAGTACTTC
CSASAGGETQYF